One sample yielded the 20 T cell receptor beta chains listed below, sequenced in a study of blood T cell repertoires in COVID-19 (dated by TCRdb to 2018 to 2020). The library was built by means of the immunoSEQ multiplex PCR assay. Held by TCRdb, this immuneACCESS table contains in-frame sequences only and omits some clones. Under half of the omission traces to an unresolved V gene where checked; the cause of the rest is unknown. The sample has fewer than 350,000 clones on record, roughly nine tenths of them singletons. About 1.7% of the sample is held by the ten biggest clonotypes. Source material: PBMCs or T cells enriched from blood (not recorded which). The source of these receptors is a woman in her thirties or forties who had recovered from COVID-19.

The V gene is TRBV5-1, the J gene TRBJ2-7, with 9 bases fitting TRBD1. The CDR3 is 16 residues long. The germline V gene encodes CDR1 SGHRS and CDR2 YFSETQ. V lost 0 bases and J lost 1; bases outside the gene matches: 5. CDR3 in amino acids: CASSLGRQGGSYEQYF. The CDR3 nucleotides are TGCGCCAGCAGCTTGGGGAGACAGGGGGGATCCTACGAGCAGTACTTC. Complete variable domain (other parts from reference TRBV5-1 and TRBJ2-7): KAGVTQTPRYLIKTRGQQVTLSCSPISGHRSVSWYQQTPGQGLQFLFEYFSETQRNKGNFPGRFSGRQFSNSRSEMNVSTLELGDSALYLCASSLGRQGGSYEQYFGPGTRLTVT.

The CDR3 here is CASSARGGNSGANVLTF. For the CDR3, the DNA is TGTGCCAGCAGTGCGAGGGGAGGGAACTCTGGGGCCAACGTCCTGACTTTC. This rearrangement joins TRBV6-1 to TRBJ2-6; 7 nucleotides match TRBD2. The CDR3 runs to 17 residues. Trimming at V came to 4 bases and at J to 0 bases, leaving 6 bases not matched to a gene. Germline V gives CDR1 MNHNS, CDR2 SASEGT.

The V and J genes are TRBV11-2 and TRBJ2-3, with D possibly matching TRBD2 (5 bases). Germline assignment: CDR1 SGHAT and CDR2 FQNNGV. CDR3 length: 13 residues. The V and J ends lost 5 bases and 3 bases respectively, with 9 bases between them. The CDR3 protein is CASSRGPTDTQYF. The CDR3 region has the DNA TGTGCCAGCAGCCGGGGTCCTACAGATACGCAGTATTTT.

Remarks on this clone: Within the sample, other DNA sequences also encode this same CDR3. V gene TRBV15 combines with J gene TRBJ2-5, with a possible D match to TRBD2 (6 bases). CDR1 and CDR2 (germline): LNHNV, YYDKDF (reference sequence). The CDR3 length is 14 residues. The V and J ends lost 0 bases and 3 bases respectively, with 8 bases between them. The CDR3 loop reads CATSRDRGKETQYF. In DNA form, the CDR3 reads TGTGCCACCAGCAGAGATCGGGGGAAAGAGACCCAGTACTTC.

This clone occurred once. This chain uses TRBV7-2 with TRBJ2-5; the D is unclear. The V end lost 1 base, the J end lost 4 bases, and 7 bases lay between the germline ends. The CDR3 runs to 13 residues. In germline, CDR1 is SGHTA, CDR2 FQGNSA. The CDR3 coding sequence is TGTGCCAGCAGCTTAGGTCTAGTAGAGACCCAGTACTTC. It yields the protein CASSLGLVETQYF.

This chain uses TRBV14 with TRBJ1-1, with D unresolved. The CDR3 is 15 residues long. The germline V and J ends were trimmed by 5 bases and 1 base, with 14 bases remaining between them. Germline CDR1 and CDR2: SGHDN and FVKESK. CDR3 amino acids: CASSFNTIRNTEAFF. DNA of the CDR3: TGTGCCAGCAGCTTCAACACGATACGGAACACTGAAGCTTTCTTT.

CDR3: CASSVQATNEKLFF. The DNA of the CDR3 is TGTGCCAGCAGCGTACAGGCAACTAATGAAAAACTGTTTTTT. The chain carries TRBV9 and TRBJ1-4, with D unclear. CDR3 length: 14 residues. V lost 1 base and J lost 0, with 4 bases in between. Germline V gives CDR1 SGDLS, CDR2 YYNGEE.

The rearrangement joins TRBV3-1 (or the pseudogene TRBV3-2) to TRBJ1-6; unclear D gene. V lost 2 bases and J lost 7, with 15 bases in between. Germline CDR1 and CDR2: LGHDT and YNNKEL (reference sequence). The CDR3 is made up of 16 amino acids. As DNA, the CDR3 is TGTGCCAGCAGCCAACGATTAACGCCAGGAAATTCACCCCTCCACTTT. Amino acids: CASSQRLTPGNSPLHF.

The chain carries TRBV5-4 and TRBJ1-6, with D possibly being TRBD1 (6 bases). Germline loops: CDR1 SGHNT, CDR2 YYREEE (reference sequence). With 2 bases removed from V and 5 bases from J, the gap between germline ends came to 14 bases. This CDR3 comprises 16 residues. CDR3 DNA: TGTGCCAGCAGCTTCGAGGGGGGGCTGGATAATTCACCCCTCCACTTT. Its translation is CASSFEGGLDNSPLHF.

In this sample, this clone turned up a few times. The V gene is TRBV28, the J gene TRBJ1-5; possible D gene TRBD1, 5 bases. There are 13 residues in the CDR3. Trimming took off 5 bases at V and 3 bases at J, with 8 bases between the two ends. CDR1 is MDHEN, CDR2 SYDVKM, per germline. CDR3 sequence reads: CASSRGLNQPQHF. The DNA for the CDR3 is TGTGCCAGCAGTAGGGGTCTCAATCAGCCCCAGCATTTT.

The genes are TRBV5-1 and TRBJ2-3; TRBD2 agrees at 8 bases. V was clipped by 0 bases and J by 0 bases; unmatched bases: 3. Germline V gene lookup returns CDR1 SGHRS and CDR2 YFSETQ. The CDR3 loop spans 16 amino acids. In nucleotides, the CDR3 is TGCGCCAGCAGCTTGGTAGCGGGGACTAGCACAGATACGCAGTATTTT. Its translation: CASSLVAGTSTDTQYF. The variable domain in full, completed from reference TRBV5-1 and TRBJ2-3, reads KAGVTQTPRYLIKTRGQQVTLSCSPISGHRSVSWYQQTPGQGLQFLFEYFSETQRNKGNFPGRFSGRQFSNSRSEMNVSTLELGDSALYLCASSLVAGTSTDTQYFGPGTRLTVL.

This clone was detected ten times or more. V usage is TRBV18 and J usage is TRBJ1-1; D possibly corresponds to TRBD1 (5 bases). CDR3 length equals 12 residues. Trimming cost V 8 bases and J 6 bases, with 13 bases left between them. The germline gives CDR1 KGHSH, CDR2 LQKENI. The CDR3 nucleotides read TGTGCCAGCACTCCAGGGCGCGCTGAAGCTTTCTTT. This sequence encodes CASTPGRAEAFF. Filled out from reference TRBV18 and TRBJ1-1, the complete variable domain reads NAGVMQNPRHLVRRRGQEARLRCSPMKGHSHVYWYRQLPEEGLKFMVYLQKENIIDESGMPKERFSAEFPKEGPSILRIQQVVRGDSAAYFCASTPGRAEAFFGQGTRLTVV.

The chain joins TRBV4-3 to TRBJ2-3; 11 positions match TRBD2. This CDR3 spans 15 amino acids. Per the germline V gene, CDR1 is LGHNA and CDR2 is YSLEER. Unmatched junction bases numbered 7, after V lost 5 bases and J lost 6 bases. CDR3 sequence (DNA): TGCGCCAGCAGCGGACTAGCGGGTGATTTGGATACGCAGTATTTT. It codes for CASSGLAGDLDTQYF.

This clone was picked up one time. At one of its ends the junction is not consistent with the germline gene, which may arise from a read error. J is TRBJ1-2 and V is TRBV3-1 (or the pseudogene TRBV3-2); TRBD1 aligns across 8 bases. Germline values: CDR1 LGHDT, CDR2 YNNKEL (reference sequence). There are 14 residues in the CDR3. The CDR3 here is CASSQDPQGARLSF. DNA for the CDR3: TGTGCCAGCAGCCAAGATCCTCAGGGGGCAAGGCTCTCCTTC.

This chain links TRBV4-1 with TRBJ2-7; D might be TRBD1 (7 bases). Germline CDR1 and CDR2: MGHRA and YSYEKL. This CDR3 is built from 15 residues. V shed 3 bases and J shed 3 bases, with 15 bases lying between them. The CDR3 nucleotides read TGCGCCAGCAGCCATGATCAGGGGGGTGGCTACGAGCAGTACTTC. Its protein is CASSHDQGGGYEQYF.

CDR3 nucleotides: TGTGCCAGCAGTCTAGCGGGGGTAGCTAGCACAGATACGCAGTATTTT. It is translated as CASSLAGVASTDTQYF. The chain couples TRBV2 to TRBJ2-3, with 10 bases that match TRBD2. The CDR3 extends over 16 amino acids. The germline gives CDR1 SNHLY, CDR2 FYNNEI. The J segment lost 0 bases and the V segment lost 5 bases, leaving 5 bases of the junction unmatched.

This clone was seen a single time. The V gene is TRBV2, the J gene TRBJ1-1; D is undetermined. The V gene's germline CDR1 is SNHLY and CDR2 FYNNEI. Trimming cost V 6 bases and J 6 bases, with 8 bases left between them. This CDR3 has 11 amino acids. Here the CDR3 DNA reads TGTGCCAGCAGAGTCGGGGCTGAAGCTTTCTTT. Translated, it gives CASRVGAEAFF.

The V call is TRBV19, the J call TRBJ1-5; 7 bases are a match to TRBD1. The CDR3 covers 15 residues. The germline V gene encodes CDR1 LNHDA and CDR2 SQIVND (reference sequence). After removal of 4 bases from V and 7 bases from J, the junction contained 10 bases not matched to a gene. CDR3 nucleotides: TGTGCCAGTAGTAGATACAGGGGTACCTGGCAGCCCCAGCATTTT. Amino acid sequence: CASSRYRGTWQPQHF.

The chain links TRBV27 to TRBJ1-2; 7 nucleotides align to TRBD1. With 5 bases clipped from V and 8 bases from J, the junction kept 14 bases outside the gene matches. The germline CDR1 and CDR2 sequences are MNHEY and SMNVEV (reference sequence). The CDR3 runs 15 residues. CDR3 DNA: TGTGCCAGCAGTAACCGACAGGGATCGGCCAAAGGCTACACCTTC. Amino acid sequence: CASSNRQGSAKGYTF.

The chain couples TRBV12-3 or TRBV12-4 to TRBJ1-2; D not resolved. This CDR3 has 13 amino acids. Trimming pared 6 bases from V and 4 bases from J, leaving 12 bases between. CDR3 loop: CASRSARVYGYTF. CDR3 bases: TGTGCCAGCAGATCGGCTCGGGTCTATGGCTACACCTTC.